The present entry profiles one TCR beta chain with its context. The data originate from a study of blood T cell repertoires in COVID-19. The CDR3 length is 15 residues. After removal of 8 bases from V and 2 bases from J, the junction contained 7 bases not matched to a gene. Germline V CDR1 and CDR2: MNHEY, SMNVEV (reference sequence). This table comes from immunoSEQ multiplex PCR, and its TCRdb copy is limited to in-frame clones, with some not included. Altogether under 80,000 clones are present, roughly 89% being singletons, with the ten largest covering approximately 15%. Sequencing was carried out using peripheral blood. V is TRBV27 and J is TRBJ2-7; 12 nucleotides line up with TRBD1. The TCR comes from a man between 65 and 79 years old with active or convalescent COVID-19. CDR3 loop: CASFDRDRGPYEQYF. The CDR3, as DNA: TGTGCCAGCTTCGACCGGGACAGGGGGCCCTACGAGCAGTACTTC.